These 30 T cell receptor beta chains were all obtained from the same sample, sequenced in a study of blood T cell repertoires in COVID-19. Sequencing used immunoSEQ multiplex PCR; TCRdb keeps in-frame clones, though not all of them. The data contain about 150,000 clones, over 70% of them singletons. Material: peripheral blood. The receptor set was obtained from a woman aged 55 to 70 with acute or convalescent COVID-19.

This sequence joins TRBV11-3 and TRBJ2-7; the match to TRBD1 covers 8 bases. The trim removed 5 bases at V and 3 bases at J, leaving 9 bases unmatched. Germline-derived CDR1 and CDR2 are SGHNT and YENEEA. There are 15 residues in the CDR3. The CDR3 bases are TGTGCCAGCAGCCCCGACAGGGGCAGAGGCTACGAGCAGTACTTC. It is translated as CASSPDRGRGYEQYF.

J is TRBJ1-1 and V is TRBV10-3, with D possibly TRBD1 on 6 matching bases. CDR1 ENHRY and CDR2 SYGVKD come from the germline V gene. There are 13 residues in the CDR3. Trimming left V 6 bases short and J 0 bases short, with 8 bases between. DNA for the CDR3: TGTGCCATCAGGCAGGGGATGAACACTGAAGCTTTCTTT. This gives the protein CAIRQGMNTEAFF.

CDR3 DNA: TGCGCCAGCAGCCCGGCGGGGGGAAACACCATATATTTT. Translating gives CASSPAGGNTIYF. The chain combines TRBV5-1 with TRBJ1-3; no firm D call. CDR3 length: 13 amino acids. Germline V gene sequence: CDR1 SGHRS, CDR2 YFSETQ. With 4 bases removed from V and 4 bases from J, the gap between germline ends came to 9 bases.

The chain joins TRBV12-3 or TRBV12-4 to TRBJ1-6; TRBD1 agrees at 7 bases. The CDR3 is made up of 13 amino acids. The junction had 5 bases not matched to a gene; V was cut back by 6 bases and J by 9 bases. The CDR3 coding sequence is TGTGCCAGCAGGTCCGGGACAGCTTCACCCCTCCACTTT. Encoded protein: CASRSGTASPLHF.

The chain recombines TRBV4-3 with TRBJ2-7; 7 bases match TRBD1. Germline CDR1 and CDR2: LGHNA and YSLEER. The CDR3 contains 16 residues. Trimming removed 4 bases from V and 1 base from J; junction bases left unmatched: 10. Written as DNA, the CDR3 is TGCGCCAGCAGCCGCGAGACAGGGTTCCGATCCTACGAGCAGTACTTC. Residues: CASSRETGFRSYEQYF.

The CDR3 DNA sequence: TGTGCCAGCAGCAGGGGACGCAATCAGCCCCAGCATTTT. The encoded protein is CASSRGRNQPQHF. V usage is TRBV6-5 and J usage is TRBJ1-5; a weak D match, TRBD1 (6 bases). The CDR3 runs to 13 residues. V shed 6 bases and J shed 2 bases, with 8 bases lying between them. CDR1 and CDR2 from the germline V gene are MNHEY and SVGAGI.

This sequence joins TRBV24-1 and TRBJ2-7; 12 bases agree with TRBD1. The trim removed 2 bases at V and 4 bases at J, leaving 8 bases unmatched. The CDR3 runs 17 residues. Looked up from germline, CDR1 is KGHDR and CDR2 is SFDVKD. In nucleotides, the CDR3 is TGTGCCACCAGTGATTCTGTGGGACAGGGGGCCTATTACGAGCAGTACTTC. This sequence encodes CATSDSVGQGAYYEQYF.

The chain couples TRBV4-3 to TRBJ2-7; possible D gene TRBD2, 6 bases. Trimming left V 1 base short and J 6 bases short, with 10 bases between. The CDR3 covers 13 residues. CDR1 and CDR2 (germline): LGHNA, YSLEER. Here the CDR3 reads CASSQGRGSEQYF. The CDR3 coding sequence is TGCGCCAGCAGCCAAGGGAGGGGAAGCGAGCAGTACTTC.

This clone was picked up one time. The rearrangement joins TRBV24-1 to TRBJ1-1; a weak D match, TRBD1 (6 bases). Per the germline V gene, CDR1 is KGHDR and CDR2 is SFDVKD. V lost 1 base and J 1 base, leaving 9 bases between the germline ends. This CDR3 spans 15 amino acids. The CDR3 loop is CATSDLLTGNTEAFF. In nucleotides, the CDR3 is TGTGCCACCAGTGATTTATTGACAGGGAACACTGAAGCTTTCTTT.

The rearrangement joins TRBV3-1 (or the pseudogene TRBV3-2) to TRBJ1-3; tentative D call: TRBD1 (5 bases). The CDR3 has 16 residues. Germline CDR1 reads LGHDT; CDR2 reads YNNKEL (reference sequence). With 4 bases removed from V and 4 bases from J, the gap between germline ends came to 17 bases. The CDR3 spells CASSRREGQGGNTIYF. The DNA of the CDR3 is TGTGCCAGCAGCCGGAGGGAGGGGCAGGGAGGAAACACCATATATTTT.

J is TRBJ2-3 and V is TRBV9, with a weak D call TRBD1 (6 bases). This CDR3 region has 12 residues. The germline V gene has CDR1 SGDLS and CDR2 YYNGEE. Trimming took 3 bases from V and 5 from J, leaving 7 bases between them. The CDR3 coding sequence is TGTGCCAGCAGCGCCAGGGGAGATACGCAGTATTTT. Protein sequence: CASSARGDTQYF.

This clone was counted a single time. J is TRBJ1-1 and V is TRBV11-2, with D possibly TRBD1 on 5 matching bases. V was pared by 1 base and J by 10 bases, with 10 bases between. The CDR3 extends over 12 amino acids. The V gene's germline CDR1 is SGHAT and CDR2 FQNNGV. CDR3: CASSLASGLAFF. The DNA of the CDR3 is TGTGCCAGCAGCTTAGCCTCAGGGTTAGCTTTCTTT.

V usage is TRBV6-5 and J usage is TRBJ2-3, with D possibly being TRBD2 (5 bases). V dropped 5 bases and J dropped 8 bases, with 11 bases sitting between them. Germline assignment: CDR1 MNHEY and CDR2 SVGAGI. The CDR3 has 12 residues. The CDR3 region has the DNA TGTGCCAGCAGTACCCGGGGTCGTACGCAGTATTTT. Its protein is CASSTRGRTQYF.

The V and J genes are TRBV6-5 and TRBJ1-2, with a weak D call TRBD1 (5 bases). Germline CDR1 is MNHEY and CDR2 is SVGAGI. CDR3 length: 13 residues. V gave up 11 bases and J gave up 4 bases, with 17 bases separating them. CDR3 in amino acids: CAGSQGVSYGYTF. DNA for the CDR3: TGTGCCGGATCCCAAGGGGTGAGCTATGGCTACACCTTC.

Notes on this clone: Relative to the germline gene, one junction end is altered; a read error may explain this. This sequence joins TRBV27 and TRBJ1-5; possibly TRBD1 for D (6 bases). From germline, CDR1 is MNHEY and CDR2 SMNVEV (reference sequence). The CDR3 length is 15 residues. DNA of the CDR3: TGTGCCAGCAGTTTATCAGGGGGGGGCAAGCAGCCCCAGCATTTT. It encodes CASSLSGGGKQPQHF.

The gene calls are TRBV11-3 and TRBJ2-3; D not certain. V was trimmed by 1 base and J by 0 bases, leaving 8 bases between them. The CDR3 extends over 15 amino acids. Germline V gene lookup returns CDR1 SGHNT and CDR2 YENEEA. The CDR3 region has the DNA TGTGCCAGCAGCTTAGCTGCGGTAAGCACAGATACGCAGTATTTT. Translation gives CASSLAAVSTDTQYF.

For the CDR3, the DNA is TGTGCCAGCAGTGACCCCCGGCAGCCCCAGCATTTT. Translated: CASSDPRQPQHF. The chain employs TRBV6-4 and TRBJ1-5; D gene unclear. Trimming pared 2 bases from V and 7 bases from J, leaving 6 bases between. CDR1 and CDR2 from the germline V gene are MRHNA and SNTAGT. The CDR3 has 12 residues.

This chain uses TRBV19 with TRBJ1-2; a possible D gene is TRBD1 (5 bases). In germline, CDR1 is LNHDA, CDR2 SQIVND (reference sequence). This CDR3 comprises 15 residues. V dropped 10 bases and J dropped 1 base, with 19 bases sitting between them. CDR3 region: CATKTDKFYNYGYTF. In DNA form, the CDR3 reads TGTGCCACCAAGACAGATAAATTCTATAACTATGGCTACACCTTC.

This clone was counted a few times. V usage is TRBV5-5 and J usage is TRBJ1-4, with 9 bases identical to TRBD1. Germline CDR1 SGHKS, CDR2 YYEKEE (reference sequence). V dropped 0 bases and J dropped 8; count of bases not matched to a gene: 5. The CDR3 loop spans 15 amino acids. The CDR3 nucleotides read TGTGCCAGCAGCTTGGGGGACAGGGATGGCGAAAAACTGTTTTTT. This codes for CASSLGDRDGEKLFF.

This clone was seen a few times. The J gene is TRBJ1-2, the V gene TRBV3-1 (or the pseudogene TRBV3-2), with a possible D match to TRBD1 (5 bases). Trimming removed 2 bases from V and 1 base from J, with 14 bases in between. Germline V lookup: CDR1 LGHDT, CDR2 YNNKEL (reference sequence). This CDR3 region has 16 residues. CDR3 residues: CASSQTRQRSNYGYTF. CDR3 DNA: TGTGCCAGCAGCCAAACCCGACAGAGAAGTAACTATGGCTACACCTTC.

The V gene is TRBV7-2, the J gene TRBJ1-1; a possible D gene is TRBD1 (5 bases). The V end was cut by 6 bases, the J end by 3 bases, with 8 bases between. Germline V gene lookup returns CDR1 SGHTA and CDR2 FQGNSA. There are 12 residues in the CDR3. The CDR3 DNA sequence: TGTGCCAGCAGGGGGGGGTACACTGAAGCTTTCTTT. This translates into CASRGGYTEAFF.

The CDR3 DNA is TGTGCCAGCTCACCACCCGACAGGATACTTAATGAAAAACTGTTTTTT. Translated: CASSPPDRILNEKLFF. This rearrangement joins TRBV18 to TRBJ1-4, with D maybe TRBD1 (6 bases). The CDR3 has 16 residues. Trimming stripped 0 bases from V and 4 bases from J, with 12 bases between. CDR1 is KGHSH and CDR2 is LQKENI in the germline V gene.

The genes are TRBV7-8 and TRBJ2-1; maybe TRBD2 (6 bases). Germline CDR1 is SGHVS and CDR2 is FQNEAQ. V was pared by 5 bases and J by 0 bases, with 17 bases between. The CDR3 contains 17 residues. DNA for the CDR3: TGTGCCAGCAGCCCGAGTAGGCGGGGATACTCCTACAATGAGCAGTTCTTC. As protein: CASSPSRRGYSYNEQFF. The full variable domain, in which reference TRBV7-8 and TRBJ2-1 provide the parts outside the CDR3, is GAGVSQSPRYKVAKRGQDVALRCDPISGHVSLFWYQQALGQGPEFLTYFQNEAQLDKSGLPSDRFFAERPEGSVSTLKIQRTQQEDSAVYLCASSPSRRGYSYNEQFFGPGTRLTVL.

The chain is built from TRBV10-3 and TRBJ2-5, with 13 bases identical to TRBD2. The CDR3 has 14 amino acids. In germline, CDR1 is ENHRY, CDR2 SYGVKD. J lost 4 bases, V lost 9 bases, and 5 bases had no gene match. DNA for the CDR3: TGTGCCATTGGGACTAGCGGGGTGCGAGAGACCCAGTACTTC. Amino acid sequence: CAIGTSGVRETQYF.

The rearrangement links TRBV30 to TRBJ1-2; D possibly corresponds to TRBD1 (5 bases). V shed 6 bases and J shed 6 bases, with 17 bases lying between them. Germline values: CDR1 GTSNPN, CDR2 SVGIG (reference sequence). The CDR3 extends over 13 amino acids. CDR3 in amino acids: CACPPGGMNGYTF. Here the CDR3 DNA reads TGTGCCTGCCCCCCCGGGGGGATGAATGGCTACACCTTC. The variable domain in full, completed from reference TRBV30 and TRBJ1-2, reads SQTIHQWPATLVQPVGSPLSLECTVEGTSNPNLYWYRQAAGRGLQLLFYSVGIGQISSEVPQNLSASRPQDRQFILSSKKLLLSDSGFYLCACPPGGMNGYTFGSGTRLTVV.

V usage is TRBV11-2 and J usage is TRBJ1-2; tentative D call: TRBD1 (6 bases). In germline, CDR1 is SGHAT, CDR2 FQNNGV. The V end was cut by 5 bases, the J end by 6 bases, with 16 bases between. The CDR3 contains 14 residues. CDR3 sequence: CASSQASGADGYTF. Here the CDR3 DNA reads TGTGCCAGCAGCCAGGCCTCAGGGGCCGATGGCTACACCTTC.

The chain joins TRBV5-6 to TRBJ2-2; maybe TRBD1 (7 bases). This CDR3 comprises 15 residues. Germline assignment: CDR1 SGHDT and CDR2 YYEEEE. V was shortened by 4 bases and J by 6 bases, with 16 bases between the two germline ends. In DNA, the CDR3 is TGTGCCAGCAGCCTGACAGGGAGGAAGTCCGGGGAGCTGTTTTTT. Translated, it gives CASSLTGRKSGELFF.

The V call is TRBV6-5, the J call TRBJ1-1; 7 nucleotides agree with TRBD1. Per germline, CDR1 MNHEY and CDR2 SVGAGI. CDR3 length: 15 residues. The V gene end was trimmed by 2 bases and the J gene end by 0 bases; junction bases not matched to a gene: 3. The CDR3 is CASSYPGQMNTEAFF. The CDR3 DNA sequence: TGTGCCAGCAGTTACCCGGGACAGATGAACACTGAAGCTTTCTTT.

This chain links TRBV5-5 with TRBJ1-2; TRBD1 matches 9 bases. The germline gives CDR1 SGHKS, CDR2 YYEKEE (reference sequence). The CDR3 totals 14 residues. Trimming cost V 0 bases and J 5 bases; bases outside gene matches: 2. The CDR3 nucleotides are TGTGCCAGCAGCTTGGGACAGGGGGGATATGGCTACACCTTC. Translating gives CASSLGQGGYGYTF. Full variable domain (outside the CDR3, taken from reference TRBV5-5 and TRBJ1-2): DAGVTQSPTHLIKTRGQQVTLRCSPISGHKSVSWYQQVLGQGPQFIFQYYEKEERGRGNFPDRFSARQFPNYSSELNVNALLLGDSALYLCASSLGQGGYGYTFGSGTRLTVV.

The genes are TRBV5-1 and TRBJ1-1; D call uncertain. The CDR3 spans 15 residues. CDR1 and CDR2 (germline): SGHRS, YFSETQ. The ends were cut back, 0 bases at V and 0 bases at J, with 9 bases in the middle. The CDR3 coding sequence is TGCGCCAGCAGCTTGGCCTATCAAATGAACACTGAAGCTTTCTTT. Its protein product is CASSLAYQMNTEAFF.